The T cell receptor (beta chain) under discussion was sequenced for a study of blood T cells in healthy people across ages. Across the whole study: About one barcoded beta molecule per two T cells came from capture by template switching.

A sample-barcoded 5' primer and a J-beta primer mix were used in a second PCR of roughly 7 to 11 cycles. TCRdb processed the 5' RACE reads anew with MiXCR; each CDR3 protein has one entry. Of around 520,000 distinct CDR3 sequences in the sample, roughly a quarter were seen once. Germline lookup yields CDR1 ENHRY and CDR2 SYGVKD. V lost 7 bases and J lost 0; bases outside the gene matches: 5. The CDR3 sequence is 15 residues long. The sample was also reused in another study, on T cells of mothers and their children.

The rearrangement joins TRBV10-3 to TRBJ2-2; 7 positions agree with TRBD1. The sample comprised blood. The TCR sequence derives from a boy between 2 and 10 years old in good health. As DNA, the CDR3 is TGTGCCATCATGTCCGGGACAGCGAACACCGGGGAGCTGTTTTTT. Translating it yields CAIMSGTANTGELFF.